These T cell receptor beta chains were read from a single sample in a study of T cell responses to AZD1222 COVID-19 vaccine. Sequencing used immunoSEQ multiplex PCR; TCRdb keeps in-frame clones, though not all of them. The table has tens of thousands of clones, 86% seen once. The sample in question was peripheral blood, obtained on day 0 of AZD1222 vaccination. The receptors come from an adult in good health. Both conserved end residues are part of each CDR3. Each record gives: D gene, J gene, V gene, clone size, CDR3 DNA, CDR3 protein. The D gene is left open where the match is weak. Clone size is stated in some rows and not others, as once, few, many or a class when expanded.

>TRBD1|TRBJ2-1|TRBV24-1|NA
TGTGCCACCAGTGATTTGGGCGAGGGGGCGCTCAGAAATGAGCAGTTCTTC
CATSDLGEGALRNEQFF
>TRBD1|TRBJ1-5|TRBV28|NA
TGTGCCAGCAGAGGACAGGGGCATCAGCCCCAGCATTTT
CASRGQGHQPQHF
>NA|TRBJ1-1|TRBV7-2|NA
TGTGCCAGCAGCTTAAGGTCCCCGACTGAAGCTTTCTTT
CASSLRSPTEAFF
>NA|TRBJ1-4|TRBV4-1|NA
TGCGCCAGCAGCTCACCCAGGGTGACTAATGAAAAACTGTTTTTT
CASSSPRVTNEKLFF
>NA|TRBJ2-7|TRBV5-1|NA
TGCGCCAGCAGCTCGGTGGCGGGGGCCAACGACGAGCAGTACTTC
CASSSVAGANDEQYF
>NA|TRBJ1-1|TRBV15|NA
TGTGCCACCAGCAATCAGGGGAACACTGAAGCTTTCTTT
CATSNQGNTEAFF
>NA|TRBJ2-7|TRBV7-8|NA
TGTGCCAGCAGCTTAGGTACAGGGACCTACGAGCAGTACTTC
CASSLGTGTYEQYF
>NA|TRBJ2-1|TRBV15|once
TGTGCCACCGGGGGGGGGCTTGGGAATGAGCAGTTCTTC
CATGGGLGNEQFF
>TRBD1|TRBJ2-5|TRBV7-2|NA
TGTGCCAGCAGCTTAGTGGACAGGAGTCAAGAGACCCAGTACTTC
CASSLVDRSQETQYF
>TRBD1|TRBJ1-2|TRBV19|NA
TGTGCCAGTAGGGACAGGGGGCTTTTCCCTGAAGGCTACACCTTC
CASRDRGLFPEGYTF
>NA|TRBJ2-7|TRBV10-3|NA
TGTGCCATCAGTGAGTCGGCCACCTACGAGCAGTACTTC
CAISESATYEQYF
>TRBD2|TRBJ2-3|TRBV29-1|few
TGCAGCGTCTTGGGACTAGCGGGTACTAGCACAGATACGCAGTATTTT
CSVLGLAGTSTDTQYF
>NA|TRBJ1-5|TRBV5-1|NA
TGCGCCAGCAGCTTGGACAGCCATAGCAATCAGCCCCAGCATTTT
CASSLDSHSNQPQHF
>NA|TRBJ1-6|TRBV5-5|NA
TGTGCCAGCAGCTTGCGGTCAGACAATTCACCCCTCCACTTT
CASSLRSDNSPLHF
>NA|TRBJ2-3|TRBV9|NA
TGTGCCAGTCAACAGCATTCCGGAGCAGATACGCAGTATTTT
CASQQHSGADTQYF
>NA|TRBJ1-2|TRBV30|NA
TGTGCCTGGAGTGAAAACACCTTC
CAWSENTF
>NA|TRBJ2-5|TRBV5-1|NA
TGCGCCAGCAGCAGACGGAAACAAGAGACCCAGTACTTC
CASSRRKQETQYF
>TRBD2|TRBJ2-3|TRBV12-3/TRBV12-4|NA
TGTGCCAGCAGTGGACTAGCTCCAGATACGCAGTATTTT
CASSGLAPDTQYF
>NA|TRBJ2-5|TRBV15|NA
TGTGCCACCAGCAGAGATCTGCAAGAGACCCAGTACTTC
CATSRDLQETQYF
>TRBD1|TRBJ1-5|TRBV28|NA
TGTGCCAGCAGCCGGACAGGGTTGTCTACGGGCAATCAGCCCCAGCATTTT
CASSRTGLSTGNQPQHF
>NA|TRBJ2-2|TRBV5-6|NA
TGTGCCAGCAGCTTGTCCATGTTGAACACCGGGGAGCTGTTTTTT
CASSLSMLNTGELFF
>NA|TRBJ2-7|TRBV7-9|NA
TGTGCCAGTACGCTGTCACCGGATCCCTACGAGCAGTACTTC
CASTLSPDPYEQYF
>NA|TRBJ1-5|TRBV5-1|NA
TGCGCCAGCAGCCCCCTAGGAGGGGCAGGTCAGCCCCAGCATTTT
CASSPLGGAGQPQHF
>NA|TRBJ1-5|TRBV7-9|NA
TGTGCCAGCAGCTCCTCAGGGGAGGGCAATCAGCCCCAGCATTTT
CASSSSGEGNQPQHF
>TRBD2|TRBJ2-3|TRBV5-6|few
TGTGCCAGCAGCTCCCCCCCGGGACTAGCGGGGGACACAGATACGCAGTATTTT
CASSSPPGLAGDTDTQYF
>TRBD1|TRBJ2-2|TRBV11-2|few
TGTGCCAGCAGCTTAGTACTAGGGGGCCGCGGGGAGCTGTTTTTT
CASSLVLGGRGELFF
>NA|TRBJ2-1|TRBV7-9|NA
TGTGCCAGCAGCTTAGGCAAGGGGTCCTGGAATGAGCAGTTCTTC
CASSLGKGSWNEQFF
>TRBD1|TRBJ2-3|TRBV2|once
TGTGCCAGTAAGGACAGGGGGCATGCAGATACGCAGTATTTT
CASKDRGHADTQYF
>NA|TRBJ1-1|TRBV7-8|once
TGTGCCAGCAGCTTAGGCTGGGGTCTGAACACTGAAGCTTTCTTT
CASSLGWGLNTEAFF
>NA|TRBJ1-5|TRBV23-1|NA
TGCGCCAGCAGAGGGATAGACGGGAATCAGCCCCAGCATTTT
CASRGIDGNQPQHF
>NA|TRBJ2-2|TRBV3-1/TRBV3-2|NA
TGTGCCAGCAGCCTTAGGGGCACCGGGGAGCTGTTTTTT
CASSLRGTGELFF
>TRBD1|TRBJ1-1|TRBV4-3|once
TGCGCCAGCAGCCAGGGGACAGCTGGGAACACTGAAGCTTTCTTT
CASSQGTAGNTEAFF
>NA|TRBJ2-1|TRBV2|NA
TGTGCCAGCAGTGAACAGGGAACCTCCAATGAGCAGTTCTTC
CASSEQGTSNEQFF
>NA|TRBJ2-7|TRBV5-5|NA
TGTGCCAGCAGCTTGGTTTCGCGGAGTAGGTACGAGCAGTACTTC
CASSLVSRSRYEQYF
>NA|TRBJ1-4|TRBV28|once
TGTGCCAGCAGCTCCGGCGGGGGTCAGGAAAAACTGTTTTTT
CASSSGGGQEKLFF
>NA|TRBJ1-1|TRBV3-1/TRBV3-2|NA
TGTGCCAGCAGCCAAGTCGCCCGAGGTACTGAAGCTTTCTTT
CASSQVARGTEAFF
>NA|TRBJ1-1|TRBV29-1|NA
TGCAGCGTCAGAGGACCGGGCACTGAAGCTTTCTTT
CSVRGPGTEAFF
>TRBD1|TRBJ2-1|TRBV5-6|NA
TGTGCCAGCATCCAAAGGACAGGGAACTACAATGAGCAGTTCTTC
CASIQRTGNYNEQFF
>NA|TRBJ2-3|TRBV4-2|NA
TGTGCCAGCAGCCAAGATTGGTCGGTTGCCGGCACAGATACGCAGTATTTT
CASSQDWSVAGTDTQYF
>NA|TRBJ1-1|TRBV7-9|NA
TGTGCCAGCAGCTTAGCGGGACAGAACACTGAAGCTTTCTTT
CASSLAGQNTEAFF
>TRBD1|TRBJ1-2|TRBV27|NA
TGTGCCAGCAGTTTACAACAGGGGGGCTATGGCTACACCTTC
CASSLQQGGYGYTF
>NA|TRBJ1-6|TRBV10-3|NA
TGTGCCATCAGTCTAGGACAACCTAATTCACCCCTCCACTTT
CAISLGQPNSPLHF
>TRBD1|TRBJ2-1|TRBV19|NA
TGTGCCAGTAGTATGATGACAGGGGGTGGGATTTCCAATGAGCAGTTCTTC
CASSMMTGGGISNEQFF
>TRBD1|TRBJ2-3|TRBV28|NA
TGTGCCAGCAACATCGACAGGGTCACAGATACGCAGTATTTT
CASNIDRVTDTQYF
>TRBD2|TRBJ2-7|TRBV9|NA
TGTGCCAGCAGCCCTCGGGGGGGGGCGCTTCACGAGCAGTACTTC
CASSPRGGALHEQYF
>TRBD1|TRBJ2-5|TRBV19|NA
TGTGCCAGTAGCTCTAACAGGGGGAGGGAGACCCAGTACTTC
CASSSNRGRETQYF
>TRBD1|TRBJ1-6|TRBV2|NA
TGTGCCAGCAGTGAAGGGCGACAGGGGTGGCCCCTCCACTTT
CASSEGRQGWPLHF
>NA|TRBJ1-3|TRBV27|NA
TGTGCCAGCAGTTCGTGGACAGCCCGAAACACCATATATTTT
CASSSWTARNTIYF
>NA|TRBJ1-2|TRBV29-1|NA
TGCAGCGTTGCCGGGATCGGCTATGGCTACACCTTC
CSVAGIGYGYTF
>NA|TRBJ1-4|TRBV4-1|few
TGCGCCAGCAGCCCAAAACTCACCTTCCAGAGAAAATCTAATGAAAAACTGTTTTTT
CASSPKLTFQRKSNEKLFF